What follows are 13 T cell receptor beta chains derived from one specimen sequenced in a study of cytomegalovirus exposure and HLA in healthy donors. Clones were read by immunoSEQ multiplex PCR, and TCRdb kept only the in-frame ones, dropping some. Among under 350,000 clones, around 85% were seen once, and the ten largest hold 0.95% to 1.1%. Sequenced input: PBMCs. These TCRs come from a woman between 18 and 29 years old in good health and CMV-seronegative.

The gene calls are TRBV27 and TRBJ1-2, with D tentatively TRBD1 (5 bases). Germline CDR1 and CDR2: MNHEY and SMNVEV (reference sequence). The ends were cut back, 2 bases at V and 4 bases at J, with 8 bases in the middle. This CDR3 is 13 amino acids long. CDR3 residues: CASSLGGGYGYTF. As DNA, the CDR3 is TGTGCCAGCAGTTTAGGGGGAGGCTATGGCTACACCTTC.

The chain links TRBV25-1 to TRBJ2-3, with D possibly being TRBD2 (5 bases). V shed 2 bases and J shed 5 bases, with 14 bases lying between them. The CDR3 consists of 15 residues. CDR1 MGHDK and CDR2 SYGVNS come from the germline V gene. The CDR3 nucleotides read TGTGCCAGCAGTGAAGGCCCGAGGACTCTAGATACGCAGTATTTT. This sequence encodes CASSEGPRTLDTQYF.

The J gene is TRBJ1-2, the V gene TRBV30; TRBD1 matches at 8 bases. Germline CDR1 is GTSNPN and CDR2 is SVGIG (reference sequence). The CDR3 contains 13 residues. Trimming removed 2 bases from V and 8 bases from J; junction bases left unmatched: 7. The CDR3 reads CAWSSTGAEGYTF. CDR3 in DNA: TGTGCCTGGAGTTCGACAGGGGCGGAGGGCTACACCTTC.

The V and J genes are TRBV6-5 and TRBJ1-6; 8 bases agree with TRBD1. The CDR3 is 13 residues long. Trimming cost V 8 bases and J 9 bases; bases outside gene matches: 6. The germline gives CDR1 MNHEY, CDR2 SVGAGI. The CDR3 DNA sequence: TGTGCCAGCGCCACAGGGGGTAGTTCACCCCTCCACTTT. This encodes CASATGGSSPLHF.

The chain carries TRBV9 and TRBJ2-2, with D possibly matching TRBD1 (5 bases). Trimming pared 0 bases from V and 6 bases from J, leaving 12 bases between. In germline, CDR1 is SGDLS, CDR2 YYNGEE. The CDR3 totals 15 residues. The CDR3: CASSVGWGAAGELFF. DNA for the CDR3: TGTGCCAGCAGCGTAGGATGGGGCGCTGCCGGGGAGCTGTTTTTT.

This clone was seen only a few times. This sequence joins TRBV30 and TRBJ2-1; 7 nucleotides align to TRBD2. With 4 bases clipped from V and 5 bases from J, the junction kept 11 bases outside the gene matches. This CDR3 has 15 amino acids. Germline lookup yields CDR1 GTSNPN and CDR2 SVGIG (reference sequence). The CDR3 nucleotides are TGTGCCTGGACTCGGGGAGGGCAGGGCAACAATGAGCAGTTCTTC. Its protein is CAWTRGGQGNNEQFF.

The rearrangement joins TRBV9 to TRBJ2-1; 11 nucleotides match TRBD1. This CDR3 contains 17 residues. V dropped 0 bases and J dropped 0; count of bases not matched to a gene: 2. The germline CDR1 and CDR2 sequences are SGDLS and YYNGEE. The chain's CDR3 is CASSVAGQGASYNEQFF. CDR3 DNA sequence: TGTGCCAGCAGCGTAGCTGGACAGGGGGCCTCCTACAATGAGCAGTTCTTC.

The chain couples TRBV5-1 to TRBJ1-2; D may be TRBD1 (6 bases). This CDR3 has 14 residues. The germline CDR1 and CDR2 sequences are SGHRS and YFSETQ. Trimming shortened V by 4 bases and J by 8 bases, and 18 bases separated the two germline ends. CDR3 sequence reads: CASSPFLQGTGYTF. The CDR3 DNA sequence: TGCGCCAGCAGCCCGTTCCTACAGGGTACCGGCTACACCTTC. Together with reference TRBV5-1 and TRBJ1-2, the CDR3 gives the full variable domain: KAGVTQTPRYLIKTRGQQVTLSCSPISGHRSVSWYQQTPGQGLQFLFEYFSETQRNKGNFPGRFSGRQFSNSRSEMNVSTLELGDSALYLCASSPFLQGTGYTFGSGTRLTVV.

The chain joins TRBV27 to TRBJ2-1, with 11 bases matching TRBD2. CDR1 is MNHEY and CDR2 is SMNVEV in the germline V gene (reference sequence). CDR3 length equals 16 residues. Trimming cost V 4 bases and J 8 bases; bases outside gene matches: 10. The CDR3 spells CASSSLAGGRTDEQFF. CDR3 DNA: TGTGCCAGCAGTTCATTAGCGGGGGGGCGCACGGATGAGCAGTTCTTC.

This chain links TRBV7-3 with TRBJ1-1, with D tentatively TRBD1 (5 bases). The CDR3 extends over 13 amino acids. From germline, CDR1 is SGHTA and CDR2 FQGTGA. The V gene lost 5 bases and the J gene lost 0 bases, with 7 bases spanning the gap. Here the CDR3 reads CASSVQVNTEAFF. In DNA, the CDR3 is TGTGCCAGCAGCGTACAGGTGAACACTGAAGCTTTCTTT.

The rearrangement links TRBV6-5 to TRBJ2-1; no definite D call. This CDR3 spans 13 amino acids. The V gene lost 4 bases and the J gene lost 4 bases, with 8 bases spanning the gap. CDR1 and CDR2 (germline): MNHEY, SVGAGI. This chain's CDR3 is CASSLTLYNEQFF. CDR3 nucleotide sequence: TGTGCCAGCAGTTTGACACTGTACAATGAGCAGTTCTTC.

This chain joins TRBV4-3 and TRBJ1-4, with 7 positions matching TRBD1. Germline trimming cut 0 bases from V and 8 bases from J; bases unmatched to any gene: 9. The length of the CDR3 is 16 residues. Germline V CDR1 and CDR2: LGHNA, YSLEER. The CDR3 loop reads CASSQDYSTGLEKLFF. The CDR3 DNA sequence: TGCGCCAGCAGCCAAGATTATTCGACAGGGTTGGAAAAACTGTTTTTT.

In DNA, the CDR3 is TGTGCCAGCAGCCAAGATACAGGGAGTACGGTTGAGCAGTTCTTC. This codes for CASSQDTGSTVEQFF. V gene TRBV14 combines with J gene TRBJ2-1, with D perhaps matching TRBD1 (6 bases). Germline CDR1 is SGHDN and CDR2 is FVKESK. The CDR3 totals 15 residues. Trimming cost V 0 bases and J 9 bases, with 15 bases left between them.